The entry below gives a single T cell receptor (beta chain) sequence along with its context. Produced via immunoSEQ multiplex PCR; TCRdb's table is partial and in-frame only. The sample gives fewer than 250,000 clones, approximately 86% of which show up once; about 2.5% is in the top ten. Enrollees, about 18 to 100 years old, lived in 24 US areas. Which cohort a participant joined came from the clinical history participants gave. This entry is derived from a study of blood T cell repertoires in COVID-19. The wider study: Italy, Spain and the United States were the sources of the convalescent and acute COVID-19 samples.

Germline assignment: CDR1 MNHEY and CDR2 SVGEGT. The CDR3 sequence is 13 residues long. Between the trimmed V and J ends, which lost 2 bases and 5 bases, there was a span of 9 bases. The sequencing sample was made of PBMCs or T cells enriched from blood (not recorded which). The V call is TRBV6-2 or TRBV6-3, the J call TRBJ1-1, with D possibly being TRBD1 (5 bases). This clonotype was sampled from a woman in her 30s with acute COVID-19. The CDR3 loop is CASSYVGVTEAFF. The CDR3 nucleotides read TGTGCCAGCAGTTACGTAGGGGTGACTGAAGCTTTCTTT.